One sample yielded the 14 T cell receptor beta chains listed below, sequenced in a study of OX40 agonist ivuxolimab in advanced cancers. Profiled with immunoSEQ multiplex PCR; TCRdb holds only in-frame clones, not every one. The top ten hold 7.9% of the sample, which has about 49,000 clones, approximately 79% seen once. The input for sequencing was CD4+ or CD8+ T cells sorted from blood, taken in a trial of the OX40 agonist ivuxolimab. The receptors here all came from an adult with an advanced solid tumor such as melanoma, head and neck, liver or kidney cancer.

V and J are TRBV6-5 and TRBJ1-1; no reliable D call. Germline values: CDR1 MNHEY, CDR2 SVGAGI. The V end was cut by 0 bases, the J end by 5 bases, with 7 bases between. The CDR3 covers 13 residues. The CDR3: CASSYSERTEAFF. In DNA form, the CDR3 reads TGTGCCAGCAGTTACTCTGAACGGACTGAAGCTTTCTTT.

The chain combines TRBV5-1 with TRBJ1-1, with D possibly being TRBD1 (5 bases). Germline V gene data show CDR1 as SGHRS and CDR2 as YFSETQ. Trimming took off 2 bases at V and 0 bases at J, with 17 bases between the two ends. This CDR3 region has 17 residues. CDR3 sequence reads: CASSFAQGLTLNTEAFF. In DNA, the CDR3 is TGCGCCAGCAGCTTTGCGCAGGGCTTAACTTTGAACACTGAAGCTTTCTTT.

The J gene is TRBJ1-3, the V gene TRBV5-4; unclear D gene. CDR1 is SGHNT, CDR2 YYREEE, per germline (reference sequence). V lost 0 bases and J lost 2, with 9 bases in between. This CDR3 is 15 amino acids long. CDR3 sequence (DNA): TGTGCCAGCAGCTTGGCCGGCAGAACTGGAAACACCATATATTTT. Its translation: CASSLAGRTGNTIYF.

The chain employs TRBV2 and TRBJ2-1; 8 bases agree with TRBD1. This CDR3 is built from 14 residues. Per the germline V gene, CDR1 is SNHLY and CDR2 is FYNNEI. V trimming: 4 bases; J trimming: 7 bases; junction bases outside the gene matches: 6. CDR3 sequence reads: CASSVSGGGNEQFF. The CDR3 nucleotides read TGTGCCAGCAGTGTATCAGGGGGCGGAAATGAGCAGTTCTTC.

V and J are TRBV2 and TRBJ1-2, with a possible D match to TRBD1 (5 bases). Germline V lookup: CDR1 SNHLY, CDR2 FYNNEI. Trimming took 0 bases from V and 8 from J, leaving 16 bases between them. The CDR3 is 15 amino acids. This CDR3 is CASSEARGELWGYTF. CDR3 bases: TGTGCCAGCAGTGAAGCGAGGGGTGAGCTATGGGGCTACACCTTC.

The CDR3 is CASSLGVDTQYGYTF. The CDR3 nucleotides read TGTGCCAGCAGCTTAGGTGTGGACACCCAATATGGCTACACCTTC. The chain is built from TRBV5-4 and TRBJ1-2, with a weak D call TRBD1 (5 bases). Per germline, CDR1 SGHNT and CDR2 YYREEE (reference sequence). V was cut by 2 bases and J by 5 bases, with 16 bases left in between. The CDR3 has 15 residues.

This chain links TRBV4-1 with TRBJ2-7, with TRBD2 matching over 8 bases. The CDR3 consists of 17 residues. V trimming: 1 base; J trimming: 0 bases; junction bases outside the gene matches: 8. Germline lookup yields CDR1 MGHRA and CDR2 YSYEKL. The CDR3 coding sequence is TGCGCCAGCAGCCAAGTTTGGACGGGAGGGAGCTCCTACGAGCAGTACTTC. It codes for CASSQVWTGGSSYEQYF.

The chain joins TRBV29-1 to TRBJ2-2; the D gene is possibly TRBD1 (6 bases). Germline V CDR1 and CDR2: SQVTM, ANQGSEA. CDR3 length: 13 amino acids. V lost 7 bases to trimming and J lost 5 bases, with 14 bases between them. In DNA, the CDR3 is TGCAGCGGCCGGGACATATTAACCGGGGAGCTGTTTTTT. This sequence encodes CSGRDILTGELFF.

CDR3 loop: CTSRTGTRMNTEAFF. CDR3 DNA sequence: TGCACCAGCCGAACAGGGACGAGAATGAACACTGAAGCTTTCTTT. The chain couples TRBV1 to TRBJ1-1; TRBD1, the table's D call, lacks a check against the DNA. TRBV1 is a known pseudogene. The CDR3 loop spans 15 amino acids.

CDR3 coding DNA: TGTGCCAGCAGCTCCAGCGTGGGGCAGGGAGCCTATGGCTACACCTTC. Protein sequence: CASSSSVGQGAYGYTF. V is TRBV7-2 and J is TRBJ1-2; D is possibly TRBD1 (5 bases). The CDR3 is 16 amino acids. Germline V lookup: CDR1 SGHTA, CDR2 FQGNSA. V was shortened by 4 bases and J by 4 bases, with 19 bases between the two germline ends.

This clone was seen just once. The gene calls are TRBV4-3 and TRBJ2-7, with TRBD1 identical over 7 bases. The germline CDR1 and CDR2 sequences are LGHNA and YSLEER. This CDR3 region has 15 residues. V dropped 2 bases and J dropped 3; count of bases not matched to a gene: 7. Here the CDR3 DNA reads TGCGCCAGCAGCCAACCCACGACAGGGAACTACGAGCAGTACTTC. This translates into CASSQPTTGNYEQYF.

The CDR3 coding sequence is TGTGCCAGCAGCTTGCTTGGGGGGTACCAAGAGACCCAGTACTTC. It is translated as CASSLLGGYQETQYF. The chain carries TRBV5-4 and TRBJ2-5; D is perhaps TRBD2 (6 bases). Trimming removed 1 base at V and 0 bases at J, with 10 bases between. Per germline, CDR1 SGHNT and CDR2 YYREEE (reference sequence). CDR3 length: 15 amino acids.

This rearrangement joins TRBV27 to TRBJ2-5; the match to TRBD1 covers 7 bases. The length of the CDR3 is 13 residues. Per the germline V gene, CDR1 is MNHEY and CDR2 is SMNVEV (reference sequence). The ends lost 4 bases at V and 5 bases at J; junction bases unmatched: 4. This CDR3 reads CASSSTGWETQYF. The DNA of the CDR3 is TGTGCCAGCAGTTCGACAGGGTGGGAGACCCAGTACTTC.

This rearrangement joins TRBV5-6 to TRBJ1-1, with TRBD1 matching 8 bases. J gave up 0 bases and V 2 bases, and 6 bases lay outside the gene matches. The CDR3 has 16 residues. The germline gives CDR1 SGHDT, CDR2 YYEEEE. CDR3 sequence reads: CASSFGPGGLNTEAFF. DNA for the CDR3: TGTGCCAGCAGCTTTGGGCCAGGGGGCTTGAACACTGAAGCTTTCTTT.